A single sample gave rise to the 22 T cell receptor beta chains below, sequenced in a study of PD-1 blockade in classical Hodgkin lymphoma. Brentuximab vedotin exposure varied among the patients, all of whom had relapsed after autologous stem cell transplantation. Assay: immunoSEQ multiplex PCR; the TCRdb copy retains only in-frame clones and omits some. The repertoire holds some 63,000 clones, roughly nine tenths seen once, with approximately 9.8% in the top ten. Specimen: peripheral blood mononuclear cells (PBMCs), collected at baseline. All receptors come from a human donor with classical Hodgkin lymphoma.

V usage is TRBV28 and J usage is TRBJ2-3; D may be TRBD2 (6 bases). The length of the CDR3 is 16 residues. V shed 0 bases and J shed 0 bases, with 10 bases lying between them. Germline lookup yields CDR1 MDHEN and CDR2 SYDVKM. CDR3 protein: CASSLWRGTSTDTQYF. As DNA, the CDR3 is TGTGCCAGCAGTTTATGGCGGGGAACTAGCACAGATACGCAGTATTTT.

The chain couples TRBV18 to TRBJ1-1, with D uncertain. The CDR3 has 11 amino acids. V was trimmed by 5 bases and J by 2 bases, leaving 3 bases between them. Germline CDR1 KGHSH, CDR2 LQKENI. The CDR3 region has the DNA TGTGCCAGCTCAGGAAACACTGAAGCTTTCTTT. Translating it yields CASSGNTEAFF. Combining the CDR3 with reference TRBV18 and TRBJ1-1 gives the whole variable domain NAGVMQNPRHLVRRRGQEARLRCSPMKGHSHVYWYRQLPEEGLKFMVYLQKENIIDESGMPKERFSAEFPKEGPSILRIQQVVRGDSAAYFCASSGNTEAFFGQGTRLTVV.

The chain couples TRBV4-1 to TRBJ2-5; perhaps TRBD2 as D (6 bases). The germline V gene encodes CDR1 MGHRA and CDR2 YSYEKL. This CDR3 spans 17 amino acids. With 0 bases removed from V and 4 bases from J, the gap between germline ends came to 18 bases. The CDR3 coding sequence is TGCGCCAGCAGCCAAGAGGGGGGAGCCGGGGGTCTAGAGACCCAGTACTTC. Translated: CASSQEGGAGGLETQYF.

CDR3 region: CATSRDVGLAGVGYNEQFF. The DNA of the CDR3 is TGTGCCACCAGCAGAGATGTTGGACTAGCGGGAGTTGGGTACAATGAGCAGTTCTTC. V and J are TRBV15 and TRBJ2-1; the match to TRBD2 covers 13 bases. Germline CDR1 LNHNV, CDR2 YYDKDF (reference sequence). The CDR3 runs to 19 residues. V gave up 0 bases and J gave up 4 bases; unmatched junction bases: 9.

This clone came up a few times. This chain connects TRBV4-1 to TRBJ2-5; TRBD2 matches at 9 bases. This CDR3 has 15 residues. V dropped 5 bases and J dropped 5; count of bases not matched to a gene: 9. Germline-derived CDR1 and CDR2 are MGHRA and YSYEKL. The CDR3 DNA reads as TGCGCCAGCAGCTCACACTGGACTAGCGACGAGACCCAGTACTTC. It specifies CASSSHWTSDETQYF.

CDR3 sequence reads: CASSLGFWGEGQYEQYF. DNA for the CDR3: TGTGCCAGCAGCTTGGGCTTTTGGGGTGAGGGGCAATACGAGCAGTACTTC. The chain is built from TRBV7-6 and TRBJ2-7, with D tentatively TRBD1 or TRBD2 (5 bases each). V lost 3 bases, J lost 4 bases, and 22 bases lay in between. The CDR3 is 17 residues long. Per the germline V gene, CDR1 is SGHVS and CDR2 is FNYEAQ.

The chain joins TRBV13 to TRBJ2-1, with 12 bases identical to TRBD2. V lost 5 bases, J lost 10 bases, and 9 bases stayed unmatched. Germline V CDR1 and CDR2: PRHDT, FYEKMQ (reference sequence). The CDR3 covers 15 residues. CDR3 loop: CASSGPSSGGDEQFF. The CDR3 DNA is TGTGCCAGCAGCGGCCCCTCTAGCGGGGGGGACGAGCAGTTCTTC.

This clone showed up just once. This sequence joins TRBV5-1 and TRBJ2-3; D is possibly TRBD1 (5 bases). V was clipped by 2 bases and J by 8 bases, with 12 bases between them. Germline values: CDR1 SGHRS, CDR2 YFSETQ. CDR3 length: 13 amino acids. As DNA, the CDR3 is TGCGCCAGCAGCTTCTTGGGGCCGGGTACGCAGTATTTT. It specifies CASSFLGPGTQYF.

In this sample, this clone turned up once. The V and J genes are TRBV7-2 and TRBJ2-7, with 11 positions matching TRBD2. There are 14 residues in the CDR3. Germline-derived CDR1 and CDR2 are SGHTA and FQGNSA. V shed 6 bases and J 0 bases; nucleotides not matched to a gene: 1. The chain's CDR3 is CASRLAGDSYEQYF. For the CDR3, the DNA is TGTGCCAGCAGACTAGCGGGGGACTCCTACGAGCAGTACTTC.

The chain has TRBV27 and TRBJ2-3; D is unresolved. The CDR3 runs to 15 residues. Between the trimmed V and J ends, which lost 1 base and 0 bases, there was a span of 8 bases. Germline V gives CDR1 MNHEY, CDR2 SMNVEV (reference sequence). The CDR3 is CASSLWRASTDTQYF. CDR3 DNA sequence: TGTGCCAGCAGTTTATGGCGCGCTAGCACAGATACGCAGTATTTT.

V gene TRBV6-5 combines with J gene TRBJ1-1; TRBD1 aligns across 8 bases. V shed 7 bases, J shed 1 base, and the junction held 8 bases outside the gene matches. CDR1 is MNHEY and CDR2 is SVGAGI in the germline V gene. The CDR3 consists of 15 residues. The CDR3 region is CASKERQGTNTEAFF. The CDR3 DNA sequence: TGTGCCAGCAAAGAGAGACAGGGGACGAACACTGAAGCTTTCTTT.

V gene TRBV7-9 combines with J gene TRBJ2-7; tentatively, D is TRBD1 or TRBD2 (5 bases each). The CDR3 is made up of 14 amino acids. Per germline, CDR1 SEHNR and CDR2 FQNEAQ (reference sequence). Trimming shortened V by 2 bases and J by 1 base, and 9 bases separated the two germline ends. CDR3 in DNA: TGTGCCAGCAGCTTACCGGGACGGTCCTACGAGCAGTACTTC. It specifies CASSLPGRSYEQYF.

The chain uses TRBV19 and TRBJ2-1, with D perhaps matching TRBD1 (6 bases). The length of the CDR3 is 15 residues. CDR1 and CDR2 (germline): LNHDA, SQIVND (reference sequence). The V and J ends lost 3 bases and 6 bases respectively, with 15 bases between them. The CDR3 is CASSIASRGGNEQFF. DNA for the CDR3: TGTGCCAGTAGTATCGCTAGCAGGGGCGGCAATGAGCAGTTCTTC. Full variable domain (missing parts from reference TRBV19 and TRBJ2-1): DGGITQSPKYLFRKEGQNVTLSCEQNLNHDAMYWYRQDPGQGLRLIYYSQIVNDFQKGDIAEGYSVSREKKESFPLTVTSAQKNPTAFYLCASSIASRGGNEQFFGPGTRLTVL.

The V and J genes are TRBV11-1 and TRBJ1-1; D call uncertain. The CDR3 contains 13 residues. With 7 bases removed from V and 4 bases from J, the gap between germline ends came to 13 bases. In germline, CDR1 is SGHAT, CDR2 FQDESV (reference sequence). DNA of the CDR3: TGTGCCAGCACCCCCCTCCCTGGCACTGAAGCTTTCTTT. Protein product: CASTPLPGTEAFF.

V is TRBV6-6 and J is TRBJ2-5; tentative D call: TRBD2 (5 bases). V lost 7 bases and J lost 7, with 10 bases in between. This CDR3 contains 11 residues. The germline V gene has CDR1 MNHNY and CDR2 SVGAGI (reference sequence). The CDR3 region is CASNSEGTQYF. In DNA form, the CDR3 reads TGTGCCAGCAATAGCGAGGGGACCCAGTACTTC.

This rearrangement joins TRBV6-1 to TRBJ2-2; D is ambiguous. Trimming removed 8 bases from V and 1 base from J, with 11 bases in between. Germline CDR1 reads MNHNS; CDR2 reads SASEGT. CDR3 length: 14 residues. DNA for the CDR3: TGTGCCAGCCGAAACTTTTTGAACACCGGGGAGCTGTTTTTT. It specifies CASRNFLNTGELFF.

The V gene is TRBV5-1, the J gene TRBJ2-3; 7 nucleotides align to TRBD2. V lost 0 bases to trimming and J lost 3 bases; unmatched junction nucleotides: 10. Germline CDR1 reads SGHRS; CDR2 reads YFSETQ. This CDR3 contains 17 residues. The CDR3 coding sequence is TGCGCCAGCAGCTTGGGAATCCTAGCGGCGGTAACAGATACGCAGTATTTT. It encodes CASSLGILAAVTDTQYF.

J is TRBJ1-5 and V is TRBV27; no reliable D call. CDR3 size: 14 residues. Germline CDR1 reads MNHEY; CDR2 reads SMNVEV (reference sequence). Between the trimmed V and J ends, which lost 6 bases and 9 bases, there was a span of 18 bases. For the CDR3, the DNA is TGTGCCAGCAGCATGGGTGGGTCACTAGGGCCCCAGCATTTT. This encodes CASSMGGSLGPQHF.

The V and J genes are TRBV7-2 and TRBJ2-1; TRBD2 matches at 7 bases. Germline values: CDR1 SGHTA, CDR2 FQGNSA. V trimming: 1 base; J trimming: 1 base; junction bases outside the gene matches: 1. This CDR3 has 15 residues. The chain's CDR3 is CASSLVGGSYNEQFF. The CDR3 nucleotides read TGTGCCAGCAGCTTAGTGGGAGGGTCCTACAATGAGCAGTTCTTC.

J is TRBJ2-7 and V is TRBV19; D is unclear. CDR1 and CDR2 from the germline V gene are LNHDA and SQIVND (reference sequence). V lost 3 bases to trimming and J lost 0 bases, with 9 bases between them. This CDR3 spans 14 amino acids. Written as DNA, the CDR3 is TGTGCCAGTAGTATTAAGGGAATCTCCTACGAGCAGTACTTC. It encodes CASSIKGISYEQYF.

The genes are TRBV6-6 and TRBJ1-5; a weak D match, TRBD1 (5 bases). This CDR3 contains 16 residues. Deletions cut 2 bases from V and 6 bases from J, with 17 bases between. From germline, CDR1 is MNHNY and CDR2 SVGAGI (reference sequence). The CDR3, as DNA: TGTGCCAGCAGTTACAGGTTGGGGGGAGGGGCTCAGCCCCAGCATTTT. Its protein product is CASSYRLGGGAQPQHF.

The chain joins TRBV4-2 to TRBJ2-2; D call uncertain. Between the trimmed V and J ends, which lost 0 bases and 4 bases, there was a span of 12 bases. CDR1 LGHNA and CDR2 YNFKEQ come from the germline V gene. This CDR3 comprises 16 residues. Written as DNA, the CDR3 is TGTGCCAGCAGCCAAGAAGGTGGACGGGTCACCGGGGAGCTGTTTTTT. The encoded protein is CASSQEGGRVTGELFF.